This T cell receptor (beta chain) was identified during a study of blood T cell repertoires in COVID-19. This clone has just one count. Losses at the gene ends were 1 base for V and 1 base for J; bases not matched to a gene: 11. The CDR3 consists of 19 residues. Germline V gene data show CDR1 as SGHVS and CDR2 as FQNEAQ. Original processing methods: By means of reference gene primer amplification, nucleated cell counts were estimated. Assay: immunoSEQ multiplex PCR; the TCRdb copy retains only in-frame clones and omits some. Clonal size and the V and J genes are those of that table, whereas D and trimming came from the DNA. The sample carries tens of thousands of clones, about 90% recorded once.

Source material: peripheral blood. This sequence was found in a man between 60 and 75 years old with acute or convalescent COVID-19. The chain combines TRBV7-8 with TRBJ2-2; 8 positions agree with TRBD1. The CDR3 sequence is CASSLVRDRPRVNTGELFF. CDR3 bases: TGTGCCAGCAGCTTAGTTCGGGACAGGCCAAGGGTGAACACCGGGGAGCTGTTTTTT.